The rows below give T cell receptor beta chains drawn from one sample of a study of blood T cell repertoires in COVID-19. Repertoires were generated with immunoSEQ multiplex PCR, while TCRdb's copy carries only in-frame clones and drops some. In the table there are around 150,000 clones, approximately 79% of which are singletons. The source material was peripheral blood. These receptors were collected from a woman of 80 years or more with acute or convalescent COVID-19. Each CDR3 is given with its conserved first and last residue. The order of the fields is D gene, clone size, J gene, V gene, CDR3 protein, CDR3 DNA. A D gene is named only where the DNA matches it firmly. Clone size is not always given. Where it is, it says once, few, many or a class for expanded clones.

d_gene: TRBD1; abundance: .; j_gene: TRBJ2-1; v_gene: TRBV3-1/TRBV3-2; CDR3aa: CASSPRRTGGLVGEQFF; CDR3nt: TGTGCCAGCAGCCCGCGTCGGACAGGGGGCTTGGTGGGTGAGCAGTTCTTC
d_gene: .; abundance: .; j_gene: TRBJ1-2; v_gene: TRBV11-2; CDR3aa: CASSLLDGRGGYTF; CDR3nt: TGTGCCAGCAGCTTACTGGACGGAAGGGGAGGCTACACCTTC
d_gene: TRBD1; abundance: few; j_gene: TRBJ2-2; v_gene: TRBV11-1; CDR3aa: CASKRDRGADGELFF; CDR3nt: TGTGCCAGCAAACGGGACAGGGGAGCGGACGGGGAGCTGTTTTTT
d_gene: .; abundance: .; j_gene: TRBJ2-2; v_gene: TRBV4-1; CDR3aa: CASSQDRTAGELFF; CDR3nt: TGCGCCAGCAGCCAAGATCGGACAGCCGGGGAGCTGTTTTTT
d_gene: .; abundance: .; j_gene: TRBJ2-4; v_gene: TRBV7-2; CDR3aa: CASSLVQRAGRNIQYF; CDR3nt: TGTGCCAGCAGCTTAGTTCAGCGGGCGGGAAGAAACATTCAGTACTTC
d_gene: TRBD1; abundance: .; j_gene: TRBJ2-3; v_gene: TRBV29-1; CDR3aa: CSVETGIDTQYF; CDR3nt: TGCAGCGTTGAGACAGGGATAGATACGCAGTATTTT
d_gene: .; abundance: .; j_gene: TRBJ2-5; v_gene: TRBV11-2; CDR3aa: CASSLAHSQTQYF; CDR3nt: TGTGCCAGCAGCTTAGCCCACTCTCAGACCCAGTACTTC
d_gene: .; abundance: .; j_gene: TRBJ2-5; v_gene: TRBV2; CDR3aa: CASSEVGGVGETQYF; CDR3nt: TGTGCCAGCAGTGAAGTAGGCGGGGTCGGAGAGACCCAGTACTTC
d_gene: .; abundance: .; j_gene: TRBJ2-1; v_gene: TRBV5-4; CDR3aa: CASSLVADTYNEQFF; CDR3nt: TGTGCCAGCAGCTTGGTAGCGGACACCTACAATGAGCAGTTCTTC
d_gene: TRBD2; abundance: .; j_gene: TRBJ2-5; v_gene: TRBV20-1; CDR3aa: CSASSPYSGGARETQYF; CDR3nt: TGCAGTGCTAGTAGCCCCTATAGCGGGGGGGCCCGGGAGACCCAGTACTTC
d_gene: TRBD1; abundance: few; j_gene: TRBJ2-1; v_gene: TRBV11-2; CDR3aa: CASSLVTLTGNEQFF; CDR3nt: TGTGCCAGCAGCTTAGTTACCCTGACAGGGAATGAGCAGTTCTTC
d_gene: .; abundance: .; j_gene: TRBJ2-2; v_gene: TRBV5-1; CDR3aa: CASRLGDTPGSCFF; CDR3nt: .
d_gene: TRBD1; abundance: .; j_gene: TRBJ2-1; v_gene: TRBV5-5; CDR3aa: CASSAHTGVRANEQFF; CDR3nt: TGTGCCAGCAGCGCACACACAGGGGTTCGGGCCAATGAGCAGTTCTTC
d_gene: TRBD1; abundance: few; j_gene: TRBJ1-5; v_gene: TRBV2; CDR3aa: CASRLDRGLQPQHF; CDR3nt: TGTGCCAGCAGATTGGACAGGGGGCTTCAGCCCCAGCATTTT
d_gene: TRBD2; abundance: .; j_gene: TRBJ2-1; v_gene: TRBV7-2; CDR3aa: CASSQTSGAYNEQFF; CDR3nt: TGTGCCAGCAGCCAAACTAGCGGAGCCTACAATGAGCAGTTCTTC
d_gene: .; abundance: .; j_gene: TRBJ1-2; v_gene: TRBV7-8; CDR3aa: CASSLNPGGGYTF; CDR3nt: TGTGCCAGCAGCTTAAATCCTGGGGGCGGCTACACCTTC
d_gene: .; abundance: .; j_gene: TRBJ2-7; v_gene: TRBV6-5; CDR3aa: CASKTGYSSSYEQYF; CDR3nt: TGTGCCAGCAAAACAGGTTATAGTAGCTCCTACGAGCAGTACTTC
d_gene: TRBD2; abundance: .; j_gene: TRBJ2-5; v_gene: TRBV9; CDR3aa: CASSSGTSSQETQYF; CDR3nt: TGTGCCAGCAGCTCGGGGACTAGTTCTCAAGAGACCCAGTACTTC
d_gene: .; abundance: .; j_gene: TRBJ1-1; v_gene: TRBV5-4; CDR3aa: CASSLQGLMNTEAFF; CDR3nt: TGTGCCAGCAGCTTACAGGGATTGATGAACACTGAAGCTTTCTTT
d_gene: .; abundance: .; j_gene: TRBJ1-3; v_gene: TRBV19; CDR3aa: CASSKGLGGDTIYF; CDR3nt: TGTGCCAGTTCGAAAGGACTGGGTGGGGACACCATATATTTT
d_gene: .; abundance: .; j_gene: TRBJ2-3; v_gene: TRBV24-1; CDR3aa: CATSRTQGGTDTQYF; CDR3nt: TGTGCCACCAGCCGGACACAAGGGGGCACAGATACGCAGTATTTT
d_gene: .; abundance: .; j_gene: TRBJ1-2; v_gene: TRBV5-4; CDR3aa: CASSLLTEFYGYTF; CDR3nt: TGTGCCAGCAGCTTGCTTACAGAATTCTATGGCTACACCTTC
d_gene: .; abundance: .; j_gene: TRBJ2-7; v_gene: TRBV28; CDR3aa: CASSRGVGTHYEQYF; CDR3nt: TGTGCCAGCAGTAGAGGGGTCGGGACACACTACGAGCAGTACTTC
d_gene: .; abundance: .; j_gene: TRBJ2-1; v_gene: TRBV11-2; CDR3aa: CASSFLGEQFF; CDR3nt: TGTGCCAGCAGCTTTTTGGGCGAGCAGTTCTTC
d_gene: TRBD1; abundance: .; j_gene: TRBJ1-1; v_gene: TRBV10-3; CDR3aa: CALSTGLSTEAFF; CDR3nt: TGTGCCCTGTCGACAGGGCTGAGTACTGAAGCTTTCTTT
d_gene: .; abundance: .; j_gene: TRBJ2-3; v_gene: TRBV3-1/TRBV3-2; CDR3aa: CASSQETSRDTQYF; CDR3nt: TGTGCCAGCAGCCAAGAAACTAGCAGAGATACGCAGTATTTT
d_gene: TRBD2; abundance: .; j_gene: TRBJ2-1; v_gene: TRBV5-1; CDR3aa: CASSLAPQGREGHSEQFF; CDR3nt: TGCGCCAGCAGCTTGGCCCCCCAGGGGCGGGAGGGCCATAGTGAGCAGTTCTTC
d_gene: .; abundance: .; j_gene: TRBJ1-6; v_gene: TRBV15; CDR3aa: CATSREPLGGSYNSPLHF; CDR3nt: TGTGCCACCAGCAGAGAACCCCTAGGGGGCTCCTATAATTCACCCCTCCACTTT
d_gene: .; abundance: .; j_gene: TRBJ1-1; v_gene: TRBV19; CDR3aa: CATYRNTEAFF; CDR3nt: TGTGCCACCTACAGGAACACTGAAGCTTTCTTT
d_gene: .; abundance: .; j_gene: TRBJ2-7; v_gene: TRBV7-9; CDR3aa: CASSPVGVYEQYF; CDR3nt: TGTGCCAGCAGCCCTGTAGGGGTCTACGAGCAGTACTTC
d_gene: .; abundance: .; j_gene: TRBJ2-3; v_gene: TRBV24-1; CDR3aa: CATSGGTDTQYF; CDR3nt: TGTGCCACCAGTGGAGGGACAGATACGCAGTATTTT
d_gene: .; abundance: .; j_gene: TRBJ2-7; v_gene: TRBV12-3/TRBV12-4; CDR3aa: CASRYRVEQYF; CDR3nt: TGTGCCAGCAGGTACAGAGTTGAGCAGTACTTC
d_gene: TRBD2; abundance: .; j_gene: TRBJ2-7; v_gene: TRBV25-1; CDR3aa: CASSEQGAGGYEQYF; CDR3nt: TGTGCCAGCAGTGAACAGGGAGCGGGAGGGTACGAGCAGTACTTC
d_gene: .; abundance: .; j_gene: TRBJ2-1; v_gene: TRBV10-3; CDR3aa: CAISEFGSSYNEQFF; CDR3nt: TGTGCCATCAGTGAGTTCGGGAGCTCCTACAATGAGCAGTTCTTC
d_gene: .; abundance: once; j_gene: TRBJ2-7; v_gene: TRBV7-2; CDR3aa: CASSQRRGEQYF; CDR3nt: TGTGCCAGCAGCCAAAGAAGGGGCGAGCAGTACTTC
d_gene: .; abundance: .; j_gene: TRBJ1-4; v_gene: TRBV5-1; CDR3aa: CASSFTGRDEKLFF; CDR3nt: TGCGCCAGCAGCTTCACAGGGAGAGATGAAAAACTGTTTTTT
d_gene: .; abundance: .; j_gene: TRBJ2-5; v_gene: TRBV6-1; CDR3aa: CASSEGYGTQQETQYF; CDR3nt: TGTGCCAGCAGTGAAGGGTACGGGACACAACAAGAGACCCAGTACTTC
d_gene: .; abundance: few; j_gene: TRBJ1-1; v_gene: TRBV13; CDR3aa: CASSLVSVGGSAAFF; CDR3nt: TGTGCCAGCAGCCTAGTATCGGTTGGAGGCTCGGCCGCTTTCTTT
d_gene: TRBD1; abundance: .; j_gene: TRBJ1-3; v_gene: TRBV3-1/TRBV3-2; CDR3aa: CASSQDPHKTGTGNTIYF; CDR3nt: TGTGCCAGCAGCCAAGATCCACACAAGACAGGGACTGGAAACACCATATATTTT
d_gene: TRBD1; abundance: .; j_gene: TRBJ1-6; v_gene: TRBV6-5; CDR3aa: CASSYVLTGTNSPLHF; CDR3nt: TGTGCCAGCAGTTACGTCCTGACAGGGACCAATTCACCCCTCCACTTT